These 32 T cell receptor beta chains came from one sample sequenced in a study of blood T cell repertoires in COVID-19 (dated by TCRdb to 2020 to 2021). Library creation used the immunoSEQ multiplex PCR assay. TCRdb took this table from immuneACCESS and kept in-frame rearrangements with V and J called. Such tables lack part of the clones; where checked against another copy, unresolved V genes explain under half of the gap, and the rest is unexplained. The sample yields 120,000 to 150,000 clones; more than 70% were counted once. Roughly 30% of the sample is in the top ten clones. Sequenced material: peripheral blood. The receptors originated from a human donor in a cohort sampled during active COVID-19.

The V gene is TRBV9, the J gene TRBJ2-3; TRBD1 might be the D (6 bases). The V and J ends lost 2 bases and 3 bases respectively, with 13 bases between them. CDR3 length: 15 amino acids. Germline lookup yields CDR1 SGDLS and CDR2 YYNGEE. The CDR3: CASSVIGGWTDTQYF. The CDR3 bases are TGTGCCAGCAGCGTGATAGGGGGTTGGACAGATACGCAGTATTTT.

V and J are TRBV9 and TRBJ1-6, with TRBD1 matching 11 bases. Germline V gene data show CDR1 as SGDLS and CDR2 as YYNGEE. The CDR3 is made up of 16 amino acids. V was clipped by 0 bases and J by 9 bases; unmatched bases: 5. The CDR3 sequence is CASSVEGGTGGSPLHF. CDR3 bases: TGTGCCAGCAGCGTAGAGGGAGGGACAGGGGGTTCACCCCTCCACTTT. Full variable domain (rest looked up from reference TRBV9 and TRBJ1-6): DSGVTQTPKHLITATGQRVTLRCSPRSGDLSVYWYQQSLDQGLQFLIQYYNGEERAKGNILERFSAQQFPDLHSELNLSSLELGDSALYFCASSVEGGTGGSPLHFGNGTRLTVT.

This clone was observed a single time. This sequence joins TRBV5-4 and TRBJ2-7; 14 nucleotides match TRBD2. CDR3 size: 17 residues. Trimming took 0 bases from V and 7 from J; bases not matched to a gene: 9. Germline loops: CDR1 SGHNT, CDR2 YYREEE (reference sequence). The CDR3 here is CASSLGTSGGLFWEQYF. The DNA for the CDR3 is TGTGCCAGCAGCTTGGGGACTAGCGGGGGGCTCTTTTGGGAGCAGTACTTC.

V is TRBV5-4 and J is TRBJ1-1; D perhaps matches TRBD1 (5 bases). The CDR3 consists of 14 residues. The V end was cut by 3 bases, the J end by 6 bases, with 15 bases between. Per the germline V gene, CDR1 is SGHNT and CDR2 is YYREEE (reference sequence). The CDR3: CASSSEGTGAEAFF. The CDR3 DNA reads as TGTGCCAGCAGCTCGGAGGGGACGGGCGCTGAAGCTTTCTTT.

The chain recombines TRBV5-4 with TRBJ1-3, with TRBD1 as a possible D gene (5 bases). The CDR3 length is 15 residues. Germline CDR1 and CDR2: SGHNT and YYREEE (reference sequence). Trimming pared 4 bases from V and 0 bases from J, leaving 11 bases between. CDR3 sequence (DNA): TGTGCCAGCAGCCTGGGACGGAGCTCTGGAAACACCATATATTTT. Translating it yields CASSLGRSSGNTIYF.

The V call is TRBV7-2, the J call TRBJ1-5; D is undetermined. This CDR3 spans 13 amino acids. Germline V gives CDR1 SGHTA, CDR2 FQGNSA. V shed 2 bases and J shed 5 bases, with 7 bases lying between them. CDR3 in DNA: TGTGCCAGCAGCTTAACGAGGGATCAGCCCCAGCATTTT. This sequence encodes CASSLTRDQPQHF.

This chain connects TRBV7-6 to TRBJ2-3; weak D call: TRBD2 (7 bases). This CDR3 is 14 amino acids long. Germline V gene lookup returns CDR1 SGHVS and CDR2 FNYEAQ. Trimming shortened V by 10 bases and J by 5 bases, and 19 bases separated the two germline ends. CDR3 nucleotide sequence: TGTGCCACCTCTAGCCGGGGGGCCGTAGATACGCAGTATTTT. Translated: CATSSRGAVDTQYF.

The chain joins TRBV5-1 to TRBJ2-4; maybe TRBD1 (6 bases). With 2 bases removed from V and 1 base from J, the gap between germline ends came to 13 bases. Per the germline V gene, CDR1 is SGHRS and CDR2 is YFSETQ. The CDR3 runs 16 residues. The CDR3 sequence is CASSLSGDNAKNIQYF. CDR3 sequence (DNA): TGCGCCAGCAGCTTATCAGGGGATAATGCCAAAAACATTCAGTACTTC.

The rearrangement joins TRBV6-5 to TRBJ1-2, with TRBD1 identical over 10 bases. The junction had 9 bases not matched to a gene; V was cut back by 10 bases and J by 7 bases. The germline gives CDR1 MNHEY, CDR2 SVGAGI. The CDR3 sequence is 13 residues long. CDR3 region: CAMHSRTGGGYTF. The CDR3 nucleotides are TGTGCCATGCACTCACGGACAGGGGGTGGCTACACCTTC.

V is TRBV2 and J is TRBJ1-2; TRBD1 matches 11 bases. Per germline, CDR1 SNHLY and CDR2 FYNNEI. The CDR3 has 15 residues. The J segment lost 5 bases and the V segment lost 1 base, leaving 3 bases of the junction unmatched. In DNA, the CDR3 is TGTGCCAGCAGTGAAGGGACAGGGGGCTTATATGGCTACACCTTC. Protein sequence: CASSEGTGGLYGYTF. The variable domain in full, with the rest retrieved from reference TRBV2 and TRBJ1-2, is EPEVTQTPSHQVTQMGQEVILRCVPISNHLYFYWYRQILGQKVEFLVSFYNNEISEKSEIFDDQFSVERPDGSNFTLKIRSTKLEDSAMYFCASSEGTGGLYGYTFGSGTRLTVV.

The gene calls are TRBV7-9 and TRBJ2-7; 10 positions match TRBD1. The CDR3 sequence is 14 residues long. Germline CDR1 and CDR2: SEHNR and FQNEAQ (reference sequence). With V trimmed by 4 bases and J by 6 bases, 6 bases remained unmatched. CDR3 loop: CASSYGTGDAEQYF. The CDR3 nucleotides are TGTGCCAGCAGCTATGGGACAGGGGATGCCGAGCAGTACTTC.

The chain links TRBV9 to TRBJ2-1, with TRBD1 matching 9 bases. This CDR3 has 17 amino acids. The germline V gene encodes CDR1 SGDLS and CDR2 YYNGEE. Trimming took 0 bases from V and 3 from J; bases not matched to a gene: 7. CDR3 protein: CASSVAPGQGDYNEQFF. The CDR3 DNA sequence: TGTGCCAGCAGCGTAGCCCCGGGACAGGGCGACTACAATGAGCAGTTCTTC. The full variable domain, with the rest looked up from reference TRBV9 and TRBJ2-1, is DSGVTQTPKHLITATGQRVTLRCSPRSGDLSVYWYQQSLDQGLQFLIQYYNGEERAKGNILERFSAQQFPDLHSELNLSSLELGDSALYFCASSVAPGQGDYNEQFFGPGTRLTVL.

The V gene is TRBV7-2, the J gene TRBJ2-5; D might be TRBD1 (5 bases). The CDR3 covers 14 residues. Trimming shortened V by 5 bases and J by 1 base, and 11 bases separated the two germline ends. Germline V lookup: CDR1 SGHTA, CDR2 FQGNSA. The CDR3 sequence is CASSQGQAQETQYF. The CDR3 DNA reads TGTGCCAGCAGCCAAGGACAAGCCCAAGAGACCCAGTACTTC.

The chain uses TRBV18 and TRBJ1-1, with unresolved D. The CDR3 is made up of 12 amino acids. Germline V CDR1 and CDR2: KGHSH, LQKENI. V dropped 6 bases and J dropped 7 bases, with 12 bases sitting between them. The CDR3 bases are TGTGCCAGCTCTCTGGTCGAGGGTGAAGCTTTCTTT. This sequence encodes CASSLVEGEAFF.

This chain links TRBV29-1 with TRBJ1-1; 8 positions match TRBD1. Unmatched junction bases numbered 4, after V lost 8 bases and J lost 5 bases. The germline gives CDR1 SQVTM, CDR2 ANQGSEA. The CDR3 runs to 11 residues. The CDR3 nucleotides are TGCAGCTCTCGACAGGGGACTGAAGCTTTCTTT. It specifies CSSRQGTEAFF. The full variable domain, rest sourced from reference TRBV29-1 and TRBJ1-1, is SAVISQKPSRDICQRGTSLTIQCQVDSQVTMMFWYRQQPGQSLTLIATANQGSEATYESGFVIDKFPISRPNLTFSTLTVSNMSPEDSSIYLCSSRQGTEAFFGQGTRLTVV.

This rearrangement joins TRBV12-3 or TRBV12-4 to TRBJ2-7, with a possible D match to TRBD1 (6 bases). The CDR3 has 12 residues. Between the trimmed V and J ends, which lost 6 bases and 5 bases, there was a span of 11 bases. CDR3 DNA: TGTGCCAGCAGCCCCCAGGGGAACGAGCAGTACTTC. Its translation: CASSPQGNEQYF.

The chain employs TRBV11-2 and TRBJ1-3; 7 nucleotides line up with TRBD1. CDR1 is SGHAT and CDR2 is FQNNGV in the germline V gene. V lost 6 bases to trimming and J lost 1 base; unmatched junction nucleotides: 6. The CDR3 is 15 amino acids. CDR3 residues: CASRDAGGSGNTIYF. CDR3 coding DNA: TGTGCCAGCAGAGATGCAGGGGGGTCTGGAAACACCATATATTTT.

V usage is TRBV4-3 and J usage is TRBJ2-7, with 8 bases fitting TRBD1. The CDR3 length is 14 residues. J was trimmed by 1 base and V by 1 base; bases with no gene match: 0. In germline, CDR1 is LGHNA, CDR2 YSLEER. The CDR3: CASSQGDRSYEQYF. CDR3 nucleotides: TGCGCCAGCAGCCAAGGGGACAGGTCCTACGAGCAGTACTTC.

The V gene is TRBV9, the J gene TRBJ2-3; 7 bases line up with TRBD1. This CDR3 is built from 14 residues. The V gene's germline CDR1 is SGDLS and CDR2 YYNGEE. V dropped 4 bases and J dropped 5; count of bases not matched to a gene: 7. The CDR3 region has the DNA TGTGCCAGCAGCTGGGACAGTTCACAAGATACGCAGTATTTT. Amino acid sequence: CASSWDSSQDTQYF. Together with reference TRBV9 and TRBJ2-3, the CDR3 gives the full variable domain: DSGVTQTPKHLITATGQRVTLRCSPRSGDLSVYWYQQSLDQGLQFLIQYYNGEERAKGNILERFSAQQFPDLHSELNLSSLELGDSALYFCASSWDSSQDTQYFGPGTRLTVL.

V and J are TRBV5-6 and TRBJ1-4; 8 bases line up with TRBD1. Germline CDR1 and CDR2: SGHDT and YYEEEE. The V gene end was trimmed by 0 bases and the J gene end by 0 bases; junction bases not matched to a gene: 4. The CDR3 is 17 residues long. The CDR3 DNA sequence: TGTGCCAGCAGCTTGGCCGGCAGGGGGCCAACTAATGAAAAACTGTTTTTT. Translating gives CASSLAGRGPTNEKLFF.

V gene TRBV5-6 combines with J gene TRBJ1-5; perhaps TRBD1 as D (5 bases). The V and J ends lost 2 bases and 6 bases respectively, with 15 bases between them. CDR1 is SGHDT and CDR2 is YYEEEE in the germline V gene. The CDR3 is 15 amino acids. The CDR3 region has the DNA TGTGCCAGCAGCTTTAGAGGGGCGGGGAGTCAGCCCCAGCATTTT. It is translated as CASSFRGAGSQPQHF. Complete variable domain (other parts from reference TRBV5-6 and TRBJ1-5): DAGVTQSPTHLIKTRGQQVTLRCSPKSGHDTVSWYQQALGQGPQFIFQYYEEEERQRGNFPDRFSGHQFPNYSSELNVNALLLGDSALYLCASSFRGAGSQPQHFGDGTRLSIL.

The chain has TRBV11-2 and TRBJ2-3, with a weak D call TRBD1 (6 bases). The length of the CDR3 is 16 residues. V shed 0 bases and J shed 3 bases, with 13 bases lying between them. The germline V gene has CDR1 SGHAT and CDR2 FQNNGV. CDR3: CASSLDVTGGTDTQYF. CDR3 bases: TGTGCCAGCAGCTTAGATGTGACAGGAGGAACAGATACGCAGTATTTT.

The rearrangement links TRBV6-6 to TRBJ1-2; D perhaps matches TRBD1 (5 bases). V was shortened by 5 bases and J by 2 bases, with 15 bases between the two germline ends. Germline CDR1 and CDR2: MNHNY and SVGAGI (reference sequence). The CDR3 consists of 15 residues. The CDR3 nucleotides read TGTGCCAGCAGTGCGGGGCAGGGTTACAACTATGGCTACACCTTC. Translating it yields CASSAGQGYNYGYTF.

CDR3 nucleotide sequence: TGCGCCAGCAGCGAGAGTTCCCCCTATAATTCACCCCTCCACTTT. It translates to CASSESSPYNSPLHF. The chain uses TRBV5-1 and TRBJ1-6; no firm D call. The CDR3 runs 15 residues. The germline V gene encodes CDR1 SGHRS and CDR2 YFSETQ. Trimming pared 4 bases from V and 2 bases from J, leaving 10 bases between. The complete variable domain, with remaining parts taken from reference TRBV5-1 and TRBJ1-6, reads KAGVTQTPRYLIKTRGQQVTLSCSPISGHRSVSWYQQTPGQGLQFLFEYFSETQRNKGNFPGRFSGRQFSNSRSEMNVSTLELGDSALYLCASSESSPYNSPLHFGNGTRLTVT.

V gene TRBV2 combines with J gene TRBJ1-4; D remains ambiguous. Germline loops: CDR1 SNHLY, CDR2 FYNNEI. This CDR3 region has 13 residues. Trimming took 2 bases from V and 5 from J, leaving 6 bases between them. CDR3 region: CASSEQRNEKLFF. The CDR3 nucleotides read TGTGCCAGCAGTGAACAGAGGAATGAAAAACTGTTTTTT.

This clone was counted between two and nine times. This chain connects TRBV20-1 to TRBJ2-7; 7 positions match TRBD1. The CDR3 extends over 11 amino acids. Germline V gene data show CDR1 as DFQATT and CDR2 as SNEGSKA (reference sequence). The CDR3 coding sequence is TGCAGACGACAGGGATCCTACGAGCAGTACTTC. Translation: CRRQGSYEQYF.

Details on this clone: The junction and the germline gene differ at one end; a read error may be behind it. The chain recombines TRBV9 with TRBJ2-1, with 11 bases aligning to TRBD2. CDR1 is SGDLS, CDR2 YYNGEE, per germline. The CDR3 totals 15 residues. The CDR3 loop reads CASSSTSGGYNEQLF. The CDR3, as DNA: TGTGCCAGCAGCTCTACTAGCGGGGGCTACAATGAGCAGCTCTTC.

The V call is TRBV6-5, the J call TRBJ2-7, with 7 nucleotides matching TRBD2. This CDR3 region has 15 residues. Per germline, CDR1 MNHEY and CDR2 SVGAGI. The V and J ends lost 7 bases and 2 bases, in that order; junction bases with no gene match: 11. The CDR3 nucleotides are TGTGCCAGCAAAATCTATACAAGCGGGGCCTACGAGCAGTACTTC. As protein: CASKIYTSGAYEQYF.

This clone was detected only a few times. The J gene is TRBJ1-1, the V gene TRBV7-8; 10 bases are a match to TRBD1. J gave up 4 bases and V 1 base, and 6 bases lay outside the gene matches. Germline CDR1 is SGHVS and CDR2 is FQNEAQ. The CDR3 extends over 16 amino acids. CDR3 loop: CASSLEDRGLGTEAFF. The CDR3 nucleotides are TGTGCCAGCAGCTTAGAAGACAGGGGGCTAGGCACTGAAGCTTTCTTT.

The rearrangement joins TRBV3-1 (or the pseudogene TRBV3-2) to TRBJ2-7; D might be TRBD2 (7 bases). Germline CDR1 is LGHDT and CDR2 is YNNKEL (reference sequence). This CDR3 is 14 amino acids long. V shed 0 bases and J shed 5 bases, with 11 bases lying between them. The CDR3 DNA follows: TGTGCCAGCAGCCAAGAGGGGGGGGGCGACGAGCAGTACTTC. It encodes CASSQEGGGDEQYF.

This chain connects TRBV12-3 or TRBV12-4 to TRBJ1-2, with 7 bases fitting TRBD1. The CDR3 loop spans 13 amino acids. J was trimmed by 9 bases and V by 4 bases; bases with no gene match: 8. The CDR3 coding sequence is TGTGCCAGCAGTTGGGACAGCTTCCTAAGCTACACCTTC. Translating it yields CASSWDSFLSYTF.

The rearrangement links TRBV7-2 to TRBJ2-5, with TRBD2 identical over 11 bases. The CDR3 is 16 residues long. The germline V gene encodes CDR1 SGHTA and CDR2 FQGNSA. V trimming: 4 bases; J trimming: 4 bases; junction bases outside the gene matches: 8. CDR3 sequence (DNA): TGTGCCAGCAGCTCAAGACTAGCGGGGACGGGAGAGACCCAGTACTTC. It specifies CASSSRLAGTGETQYF.